This T cell receptor (beta chain) was recorded in a study of blood T cell repertoires in COVID-19. On the study more broadly: There were acute and convalescent COVID-19 samples, and they came from the United States, Italy and Spain. Sources were T cells, B-cell-depleted T cells, or PBMCs; the material itself was cDNA or gDNA.

Source study methods: Amplifying reference gene primers gave estimates of nucleated cell counts. Method: immunoSEQ multiplex PCR; TCRdb's copy keeps in-frame clones and lacks some. V and J calls and clone size are copied from that table; D and trimming were computed from the DNA. The sample yields tens of thousands of clones, approximately 83% seen once. Germline loops: CDR1 MNHEY, CDR2 SVGAGI. The V gene end was trimmed by 6 bases and the J gene end by 9 bases; junction bases not matched to a gene: 10. This CDR3 has 15 amino acids. The source of this sequence is a woman between 55 and 75 years old with acute or convalescent COVID-19. Material for sequencing was peripheral blood. This rearrangement joins TRBV6-5 to TRBJ1-4, with 10 bases identical to TRBD1. The CDR3 protein is CASSQTGGAMKKLFF. CDR3 sequence (DNA): TGTGCCAGCAGCCAGACAGGGGGCGCGATGAAAAAACTGTTTTTT.